This TCR beta chain was captured in a study of cytomegalovirus exposure and HLA in healthy donors (dated by TCRdb to 2017 to 2019). Describing the broader study: According to an earlier analysis of around 600 of the donors, 150 million to 200 million T cells yielded 100 million or so unique TCR beta sequences and roughly 280 Gb of sequence data. About 280 gigabases of sequencing data and 91 million or so unique TCR sequences made up an early release that covered 500 to 700 HLA-typed donors. Of the approximately 400 genotyped donors, approximately 82% fell in the genetic ancestry cluster associated with self-reported Caucasian donors. The study aimed to test whether signatures of past pathogen exposure could be identified by cataloging public T cell receptors. Using immunosequencing, the study profiled T cell repertoires from 640 or so subjects and related those repertoires to cytomegalovirus serostatus. A separate validation cohort of approximately 120 different subjects was used in addition to the approximately 640-subject first cohort. To predict cytomegalovirus infection status, the study brought together high-throughput TCR immunosequencing, statistical association of individual TCRs with disease status, and machine learning. To study patterns of TCR occurrence, a later analysis re-analyzed previously published TCR beta repertoires from 550 to 800 donors and added high-resolution HLA genotyping. Rather than drawing on any new phenotypic data, the later analysis identified candidate immune exposures from TCR beta sequences and the way those sequences occurred across donors. In an earlier analysis of more than 550 of the donors, high-throughput TCR beta sequencing was used to judge whether each TCR beta V gene segment behaved as functional or pseudogenic. Donor age, sex, ethnicity and CMV serostatus were collected together with the repertoire data. Genome-wide SNP genotypes for about 65% of the 666 donors were used in a later genetic analysis, which treated that subset as a discovery cohort. All discovery cohort repertoires had been generated on a single sequencing platform. Both class I and class II loci were covered by HLA typing, at four-digit resolution. Typing coverage varied by locus: roughly 629-630 donors for A, B, C, DRB1 and DQB1; approximately 560 for DQA1; 606 for DPA1; roughly 470 for DPB1. About five DR-DQ haplotypes were handled as single units for association and clustering, since linkage in the cohort was strong. Across some 400 genotyped donors of the cohort, an average of about 250,000 unique TCR beta nucleotide sequences per donor were sequenced, and approximately 17% of those sequences were non-productive.

The library was made by the immunoSEQ multiplex PCR assay. For the multiplex PCR, a mixture combining 60 forward primers for TCR Vbeta segments and 13 reverse primers for TCR Jbeta segments was used. The CDR3 region of rearranged TCR beta genes was amplified from genomic DNA with a multiplex PCR assay. The amplified TCR beta libraries were sequenced on the Illumina HiSeq System as 87-base-pair reads. The paper's processing steps were these. In a later analysis, roughly 80 million unique TCR beta chains were counted across the roughly 700 repertoires, and roughly 9.9 million of these chains were shared by at least two donors. To remove PCR and sequencing errors, raw reads were error-corrected and collapsed into unique sequences using a nearest-neighbor algorithm that merged closely related sequences. V, D and J gene segments were assigned by aligning CDR3 sequences to IMGT reference sequences. Each retained sequence needed at least a six-nucleotide match to both a V gene segment and a J gene segment. Rearrangements were called productive when the CDR3 lacked stop codons and stayed in frame with V and J; all others were non-productive. CDR3 was defined by IMGT convention, running from the second conserved V-encoded cysteine to the conserved J-encoded phenylalanine. In an earlier analysis of around 540 of the donors, sequences lacking an unambiguous match to a single V gene segment were excluded. In an earlier analysis of 587 of the donors, V segments were called functional above 56.7% productive rearrangements and were called segregating when the between-donor standard deviation exceeded 5%. A statistical classification framework was built for diagnosing cytomegalovirus status from the catalog of TCR beta chain sequences. In a later analysis, TCR nucleotide sequences were compared against IMGT/GENE-DB human TR gene sequences so that V and J genes could be assigned. Using the TCRdist pipeline, a later analysis assigned CDR3 sequences along with most-parsimonious VDJ recombination scenarios. In a later analysis, each TCR beta chain was defined by its CDR3 amino acid sequence together with its V-gene family, and reads without a unique V-gene family were excluded. In a later analysis, some 600 highly shared, low-generation-probability nucleotide sequences were removed to address suspected cross-contamination and a sequencing artifact. For each public chain, a later analysis derived a clonal expansion index from normalized ranks of inferred template counts within each repertoire. In a later analysis, generation probabilities were computed using a VDJ recombination model fitted to out-of-frame rearrangements, and the results were checked against IGoR. Hypergeometric tests were used in a later analysis to score TCR-TCR, TCR-HLA and TCR-CMV co-occurrence, with a repertoire-size bias correction applied to the TCR pairs. A later analysis estimated false discovery rates by permuting HLA or CMV assignments 20 times. In a later analysis, co-occurring TCRs were grouped using DBSCAN, with TCRdist sequence similarity added in when clustering inside HLA-allele-positive subsets. Repertoires with fewer than 30,000 or more than 120,000 public chains, plus five repertoires with anomalous nucleotide sharing, were excluded from co-occurrence clustering. Entries here come from immuneACCESS through TCRdb and include only in-frame sequences with V and J called. Some clones fail to appear in such tables; in the studies checked, an unresolved V gene covers under half of the shortfall, and the cause of the remainder is unknown. That table gives V, J and clone size, and the DNA gave D and trimming. The sample table records around 200,000 clones. 0.7% to 0.8% of the sample is taken by the ten largest.

Results and caveats for the whole study, not just this receptor: The authors suggested that the approach could potentially be generalized to other disease states and immunological phenotypes. In a later genetic analysis, a missense DCLRE1C variant was associated with V-gene and J-gene trimming of TCR beta chains, and the association was replicated in an independent cohort. Linkage disequilibrium might explain the correlated functional status among segregating V segments, but an unknown experimental factor could not be excluded. A later analysis found that most CMV-associated TCR beta chains appeared HLA-restricted, with HLA associations seemingly driven largely by CMV exposure. CMV serostatus was the only immune exposure information available for the cohort. Compared with the approximately 670-donor mean, donors in an Asian-associated ancestry cluster had fewer N-insertions in productive TCRs, according to a later genetic analysis. In this cohort, only TCR beta chains were sequenced, and detectable features were limited by the absence of alpha or paired-chain data. According to a later analysis, TCR association rates differed among HLA loci, with DRB1 alleles showing the most associated TCRs and HLA-C alleles showing the fewest. In vitro tests confirmed that a few of the cytomegalovirus-associated TCR beta chains recognize cytomegalovirus antigens. Specific HLA alleles were associated with 15,000 to 20,000 TCR beta sequences at a false discovery rate of 0.05 in a later analysis. Some IMGT-functional V segments, including TRBV6-2 and TRBV6-3, could not be told apart with the 87-base-pair reads, so those segments were excluded. The study gave a list of some 150 TCR beta chains associated with cytomegalovirus. A further reported finding was that TCR beta sequences accurately predicted the HLA-A and HLA-B alleles for most subjects in the first cohort. Most TCR sequences were observed very rarely across donors, whereas some public TCRs were present in many individuals. Assigning TCR associations to individual alleles was difficult when HLA alleles, especially DR and DQ, strongly co-occurred. Because HLA typing was unavailable for some donors at each locus, only the typed subset was used in association tests. Presence/absence analyses assumed roughly uniform sequencing depth across donors, an assumption that may not hold. In a later analysis, HLA-associated TCR beta chains were found to be more clonally expanded and to have lower generation probabilities than equally common non-associated chains. In an earlier analysis of approximately 590 of the donors, most TCR beta V segments appeared in productive rearrangements about 87% or about 30% of the time, broadly matching IMGT annotations. A cluster of highly shared sequence variants was judged likely to be a technical artifact of the sequencing pipeline. The classifier was reported to diagnose cytomegalovirus status with high specificity and sensitivity in both the original and validation cohorts. According to a later analysis, parvovirus B19, influenza, CMV and Epstein-Barr virus appeared linked to several top co-occurrence clusters. Because counts were too low, approximately 15 rarely observed V segments, including chromosome 9 orphons, were excluded from the earlier analysis of 500 to 700 of the donors.

In total, approximately 690 healthy bone marrow donors made up the cohort. At the time of sampling, all cohort members were nominally healthy, though unrecorded immune exposures were likely present. The donor tested CMV seropositive and was one of the 289 seropositive cohort members. Every donor gave a peripheral blood sample, and the peripheral blood mononuclear cells from that sample were used for TCR beta sequencing. Genomic DNA was extracted from the blood cell samples with the Qiagen DNeasy Blood Extraction Kit. The CDR3 sequence holds 13 residues, the cysteine and phenylalanine included. Just the 39-base CDR3 DNA is kept, in frame starting at base 1. In the germline V gene, CDR1 corresponds to MGHRA and CDR2 to YSYEKL. A distance of 14 bases separates the germline ends of V and J, which lose 5 bases and 9 bases respectively. Remarks on this clone: The antigen it recognizes is unknown.

Sequencing used PBMCs. The chain is assembled from TRBV4-1 and TRBJ2-1; 5 matching bases give a weak D call of TRBD1. The sequence came from a woman between 18 and 30 years old in good health and CMV-seropositive. The CDR3 protein: CASSYGHGSEQFF. The DNA is TGCGCCAGCAGCTACGGACATGGTAGTGAGCAGTTCTTC.